Following are 12 T cell receptor beta chains from one sample sequenced in a study of blood T cells in healthy people across ages. With a J-beta primer mix and a sample-barcoded 5' primer, a second PCR ran about 7 to 12 cycles. One entry per CDR3 protein, called by TCRdb with MiXCR from the 5' RACE reads. The data show about 940,000 distinct CDR3 sequences, 40% to 60% seen once. The sample taken for sequencing was blood. Receptors originate from a man aged 30 to 39 in good health.

V usage is TRBV4-1 and J usage is TRBJ2-7; 11 bases are shared with TRBD2. Germline V gene sequence: CDR1 MGHRA, CDR2 YSYEKL. Trimming at V came to 3 bases and at J to 2 bases, leaving 3 bases not matched to a gene. The CDR3 is 15 amino acids. The CDR3 region has the DNA TGCGCCAGCAGCCAGAGACTAGCGGGGACCTACGAGCAGTACTTC. Amino acids: CASSQRLAGTYEQYF.

The J gene is TRBJ2-1, the V gene TRBV15, with 7 nucleotides matching TRBD2. The V and J ends lost 5 bases and 7 bases, in that order; junction bases with no gene match: 11. The germline V gene encodes CDR1 LNHNV and CDR2 YYDKDF (reference sequence). CDR3 length equals 15 residues. CDR3 in DNA: TGTGCCACCAGCGTTGGGGACTATGGGGGGAATGAGCAGTTCTTC. Translating it yields CATSVGDYGGNEQFF.

Only a few counts were recorded for this clonotype. The J gene is TRBJ2-1, the V gene TRBV6-2 or TRBV6-3, with TRBD2 matching 9 bases. The CDR3 spans 18 residues. Trimming took 7 bases from V and 0 from J; bases not matched to a gene: 13. The germline V gene has CDR1 MNHEY and CDR2 SVGEGT. DNA for the CDR3: TGTGCCAGCATCACGGGAGCTAGCGGGATGAGCTCCTACAATGAGCAGTTCTTC. Residues: CASITGASGMSSYNEQFF.

There are many counts of this clonotype. The CDR3 region is CASSQVDGREQYF. For the CDR3, the DNA is TGTGCCAGCAGCCAGGTCGACGGGCGCGAGCAGTACTTC. V is TRBV3-1 and J is TRBJ2-7; D uncertain. V shed 3 bases and J shed 6 bases, with 12 bases lying between them. CDR1 LGHDT and CDR2 YNNKEL come from the germline V gene (reference sequence). The CDR3 consists of 13 residues.

The V gene is TRBV4-2, the J gene TRBJ2-3; tentative D call: TRBD1 (5 bases). Trimming took off 0 bases at V and 5 bases at J, with 6 bases between the two ends. The germline CDR1 and CDR2 sequences are LGHNA and YNFKEQ. The CDR3 is made up of 13 amino acids. The CDR3 loop is CASSQEGVDTQYF. In DNA, the CDR3 is TGTGCCAGCAGCCAAGAAGGGGTAGATACGCAGTATTTT.

The chain recombines TRBV28 with TRBJ2-7, with 10 bases identical to TRBD2. The V gene's germline CDR1 is MDHEN and CDR2 SYDVKM. With V trimmed by 6 bases and J by 1 base, 9 bases remained unmatched. CDR3 size: 16 residues. Written as DNA, the CDR3 is TGTGCCAGCAGCTCCTACCAGCGGGGGGGTTCCTACGAGCAGTACTTC. Protein sequence: CASSSYQRGGSYEQYF.

This chain uses TRBV4-2 with TRBJ1-2, with 7 bases aligning to TRBD1. This CDR3 is built from 15 residues. Unmatched junction bases numbered 6, after V lost 4 bases and J lost 1 base. Per germline, CDR1 LGHNA and CDR2 YNFKEQ. Here the CDR3 reads CASSPNRGGNYGYTF. The CDR3 nucleotides are TGTGCCAGCAGCCCAAACAGGGGCGGTAACTATGGCTACACCTTC.

This clonotype has just one count. The gene calls are TRBV5-1 and TRBJ2-5, with D possibly matching TRBD2 (7 bases). CDR3 length: 14 residues. Trimming left V 5 bases short and J 0 bases short, with 11 bases between. Looked up from germline, CDR1 is SGHRS and CDR2 is YFSETQ. The CDR3 nucleotides are TGCGCCAGCAGACCGGGGGGCCACCAAGAGACCCAGTACTTC. It codes for CASRPGGHQETQYF. Using reference TRBV5-1 and TRBJ2-5 for the parts outside the CDR3, the full variable domain is KAGVTQTPRYLIKTRGQQVTLSCSPISGHRSVSWYQQTPGQGLQFLFEYFSETQRNKGNFPGRFSGRQFSNSRSEMNVSTLELGDSALYLCASRPGGHQETQYFGPGTRLLVL.

A few counts support this clonotype. The chain combines TRBV12-3 or TRBV12-4 with TRBJ2-3; a weak D match, TRBD1 (6 bases). The CDR3 totals 16 residues. V was pared by 6 bases and J by 7 bases, with 23 bases between. In nucleotides, the CDR3 is TGTGCCAGCAGCCCCAGGGGCTCATTTGTCTCCAATACGCAGTATTTT. This gives the protein CASSPRGSFVSNTQYF.

The gene calls are TRBV28 and TRBJ2-6; TRBD1 agrees at 9 bases. The CDR3 is 19 residues long. The germline V gene encodes CDR1 MDHEN and CDR2 SYDVKM. Trimming removed 6 bases from V and 3 bases from J; junction bases left unmatched: 15. CDR3 sequence (DNA): TGTGCCAGCAGCCACCAGGACAGGGGATTTATTAATGGGGCCAACGTCCTGACTTTC. It translates to CASSHQDRGFINGANVLTF.

The chain is built from TRBV6-1 and TRBJ1-5, with 8 bases aligning to TRBD1. Trimming took 4 bases from V and 3 from J; bases not matched to a gene: 11. In germline, CDR1 is MNHNS, CDR2 SASEGT. CDR3 size: 17 residues. The CDR3 loop reads CASSGTGSTYANQPQHF. In DNA, the CDR3 is TGTGCCAGCAGTGGGACAGGGTCAACCTATGCCAATCAGCCCCAGCATTTT.

This rearrangement joins TRBV4-1 to TRBJ2-7, with TRBD2 matching over 8 bases. The ends lost 1 base at V and 6 bases at J; junction bases unmatched: 5. This CDR3 is 14 amino acids long. Per the germline V gene, CDR1 is MGHRA and CDR2 is YSYEKL. The CDR3, as DNA: TGCGCCAGCAGCCAAGCCAGCGGGAGACTCGAGCAGTACTTC. Residues: CASSQASGRLEQYF.